What follows are 24 T cell receptor beta chains derived from one specimen sequenced in a study of identical twins. One entry per CDR3 protein results from TCRdb running MiXCR on the 5' RACE reads. The sample has roughly 690,000 distinct CDR3 sequences, about 20% seen once; the top ten hold roughly 4%. This same sample was also part of a study on T cells expressing NK-cell markers.

Specimen: PBMCs. These receptors all stem from a woman aged 18-35 years in good health.

This chain links TRBV20-1 with TRBJ2-3, with D possibly being TRBD2 (7 bases). There are 14 residues in the CDR3. V lost 8 bases, J lost 0 bases, and 15 bases lay in between. The V gene's germline CDR1 is DFQATT and CDR2 SNEGSKA (reference sequence). The CDR3 region is CSPMGGASTDTQYF. DNA of the CDR3: TGCAGTCCGATGGGGGGGGCCAGCACAGATACGCAGTATTTT.

This rearrangement joins TRBV10-1 to TRBJ2-1, with 10 bases fitting TRBD2. There are 13 residues in the CDR3. Losses at the gene ends were 3 bases for V and 15 bases for J; bases not matched to a gene: 8. Germline lookup yields CDR1 WNHNN and CDR2 SYGVQD (reference sequence). The CDR3 protein is CASSDVLAGVMFF. The CDR3 nucleotides read TGCGCCAGCAGTGACGTTCTAGCGGGGGTTATGTTCTTC.

This clonotype was detected only a few times. The chain couples TRBV6-1 to TRBJ2-7, with a tentative D call TRBD2 (6 bases). V shed 5 bases and J shed 1 base, with 18 bases lying between them. Germline V gene lookup returns CDR1 MNHNS and CDR2 SASEGT. The CDR3 runs 16 residues. CDR3 protein: CASSKGPGGISYEQYF. The DNA of the CDR3 is TGTGCCAGCAGTAAAGGTCCCGGAGGGATATCCTACGAGCAGTACTTC.

The rearrangement joins TRBV6-2 or TRBV6-3 to TRBJ2-7; unclear D gene. There are 13 residues in the CDR3. Germline V lookup: CDR1 MNHEY, CDR2 SVGEGT. Between the trimmed V and J ends, which lost 7 bases and 6 bases, there was a span of 16 bases. CDR3 coding DNA: TGTGCCAGCACCCGAAACTTCCACGGCGAGCAGTACTTC. Amino acids: CASTRNFHGEQYF.

This clonotype was detected a few times. The chain has TRBV20-1 and TRBJ2-1; 8 bases are a match to TRBD2. This CDR3 is built from 16 residues. J was trimmed by 7 bases and V by 2 bases; bases with no gene match: 13. Germline V lookup: CDR1 DFQATT, CDR2 SNEGSKA (reference sequence). CDR3 coding DNA: TGCAGTGCTAGAATACCCGGGACTAGTCAGGGGAATGAGCAGTTCTTC. Protein sequence: CSARIPGTSQGNEQFF.

The chain uses TRBV7-2 and TRBJ2-3; 15 bases fit TRBD2. V lost 1 base to trimming and J lost 5 bases; unmatched junction nucleotides: 4. CDR3 length: 17 residues. The germline CDR1 and CDR2 sequences are SGHTA and FQGNSA. This CDR3 is CASSLGTSGRVRDTQYF. Here the CDR3 DNA reads TGTGCCAGCAGCTTAGGGACTAGCGGGAGGGTAAGAGATACGCAGTATTTT.

This rearrangement joins TRBV4-2 to TRBJ2-1; the D gene could be TRBD1 or TRBD2 (6 bases each). V was clipped by 4 bases and J by 9 bases, with 19 bases between them. Per the germline V gene, CDR1 is LGHNA and CDR2 is YNFKEQ. The CDR3 totals 15 residues. In nucleotides, the CDR3 is TGTGCCAGCAGCCTCCCACCGACGGGGGCGGTTGAGCAGTTCTTC. Protein sequence: CASSLPPTGAVEQFF.

This clonotype appeared a few times. This sequence joins TRBV4-3 and TRBJ2-2, with a weak D call TRBD1 (6 bases). V was shortened by 0 bases and J by 0 bases, with 20 bases between the two germline ends. Germline V gene lookup returns CDR1 LGHNA and CDR2 YSLEER. The CDR3 is 20 amino acids. The CDR3 spells CASSQDLPRGGPPNTGELFF. CDR3 coding DNA: TGCGCCAGCAGCCAAGATTTACCACGTGGGGGCCCTCCGAACACCGGGGAGCTGTTTTTT.

Ten or more counts support this clonotype. V and J are TRBV5-5 and TRBJ1-1, with a possible D match to TRBD1 (5 bases). CDR1 SGHKS and CDR2 YYEKEE come from the germline V gene (reference sequence). Trimming removed 6 bases at V and 1 base at J, with 10 bases between. The CDR3 length is 13 residues. Here the CDR3 reads CASTARGNTEAFF. CDR3 nucleotide sequence: TGTGCCAGCACCGCGAGGGGGAACACTGAAGCTTTCTTT.

This chain links TRBV11-2 with TRBJ1-1, with D unresolved. There are 14 residues in the CDR3. Trimming left V 1 base short and J 1 base short, with 7 bases between. Germline V gene data show CDR1 as SGHAT and CDR2 as FQNNGV. CDR3 coding DNA: TGTGCCAGCAGCTTAGCAAAACCGAACACTGAAGCTTTCTTT. Residues: CASSLAKPNTEAFF.

The V gene is TRBV20-1, the J gene TRBJ1-2; D not resolved. In germline, CDR1 is DFQATT, CDR2 SNEGSKA (reference sequence). Trimming took off 0 bases at V and 8 bases at J, with 10 bases between the two ends. The CDR3 covers 12 residues. The CDR3 DNA follows: TGCAGTGCTAGAGAGGGAAGCCAGGGCTACACCTTC. This sequence encodes CSAREGSQGYTF.

J is TRBJ2-7 and V is TRBV10-3, with TRBD1 matching over 7 bases. The CDR3 totals 13 residues. With 10 bases clipped from V and 3 bases from J, the junction kept 9 bases outside the gene matches. Germline CDR1 and CDR2: ENHRY and SYGVKD. The CDR3 spells CATGQVGLYEQYF. DNA of the CDR3: TGTGCCACCGGACAGGTGGGCCTCTACGAGCAGTACTTC.

This chain joins TRBV5-1 and TRBJ2-3; no firm D call. This CDR3 region has 12 residues. The V end lost 4 bases, the J end lost 6 bases, and 9 bases lay between the germline ends. Germline V lookup: CDR1 SGHRS, CDR2 YFSETQ. The CDR3 protein is CASSGVEDTQYF. CDR3 nucleotides: TGCGCCAGCAGCGGGGTCGAGGATACGCAGTATTTT.

This rearrangement joins TRBV12-3 or TRBV12-4 to TRBJ1-1, with a weak D call TRBD1 (5 bases). Between the trimmed V and J ends, which lost 5 bases and 11 bases, there was a span of 15 bases. CDR3 length equals 12 residues. The CDR3 DNA reads as TGTGCCAGCAGTCCCCGCGGGGCCAGGGCTTTCTTT. Protein: CASSPRGARAFF.

The CDR3 here is CASSYRPRGNVNTEAFF. CDR3 nucleotide sequence: TGTGCCAGCAGTTATCGCCCTAGGGGCAATGTGAACACTGAAGCTTTCTTT. The chain is built from TRBV27 and TRBJ1-1; D perhaps matches TRBD1 (5 bases). This CDR3 is 17 amino acids long. Germline lookup yields CDR1 MNHEY and CDR2 SMNVEV (reference sequence). The germline V and J ends were trimmed by 4 bases and 0 bases, with 18 bases remaining between them.

CDR3 sequence reads: CASSLGDRGVTQYF. The CDR3 DNA sequence: TGTGCCAGCAGTTTGGGGGACAGGGGAGTTACGCAGTATTTT. The V gene is TRBV12-3 or TRBV12-4, the J gene TRBJ2-3; 10 bases are shared with TRBD1. Unmatched junction bases numbered 5, after V lost 3 bases and J lost 8 bases. This CDR3 region has 14 residues.

In this sample, this clonotype turned up many times. This sequence joins TRBV6-1 and TRBJ2-5; D is unresolved. Trimming cost V 4 bases and J 5 bases, with 20 bases left between them. This CDR3 has 16 amino acids. The germline V gene has CDR1 MNHNS and CDR2 SASEGT. CDR3 in DNA: TGTGCCAGCAGTGCCGATATTGGAGCTACGGTGGAGACCCAGTACTTC. This sequence encodes CASSADIGATVETQYF.

This clonotype occurred a few times. V gene TRBV20-1 combines with J gene TRBJ2-7, with TRBD2 matching 10 bases. CDR1 is DFQATT, CDR2 SNEGSKA, per germline (reference sequence). V was clipped by 0 bases and J by 6 bases; unmatched bases: 20. The CDR3 totals 19 residues. The CDR3 region is CSARDPLLAGAQGLGEQYF. DNA of the CDR3: TGCAGTGCTAGAGATCCCCTCCTAGCGGGAGCTCAGGGTCTTGGCGAGCAGTACTTC.

The table lists this clonotype with many counts. V and J are TRBV28 and TRBJ1-2, with D maybe TRBD1 (6 bases). The germline V and J ends were trimmed by 6 bases and 12 bases, with 20 bases remaining between them. The CDR3 extends over 13 amino acids. In germline, CDR1 is MDHEN, CDR2 SYDVKM. The CDR3 coding sequence is TGTGCCAGCAGAGATTCGGGGACAAGCCCACACACCTTC. This sequence encodes CASRDSGTSPHTF.

This clonotype was observed a handful of times. The chain is built from TRBV6-5 and TRBJ2-3; the D is unclear. Germline CDR1 reads MNHEY; CDR2 reads SVGAGI. CDR3 length: 18 amino acids. Trimming removed 2 bases at V and 4 bases at J, with 22 bases between. The CDR3 DNA follows: TGTGCCAGCAGTTACGGGTCTGGGTCTAGGAGTGGCTCAGATACGCAGTATTTT. Its translation: CASSYGSGSRSGSDTQYF.

The gene calls are TRBV5-1 and TRBJ2-1, with D tentatively TRBD1 or TRBD2 (6 bases each). Germline CDR1 and CDR2: SGHRS and YFSETQ. V lost 2 bases to trimming and J lost 4 bases, with 16 bases between them. This CDR3 region has 16 residues. The CDR3 sequence is CASSFLGGHSYNEQFF. The CDR3 DNA reads as TGCGCCAGCAGCTTCTTAGGGGGGCATTCTTACAATGAGCAGTTCTTC.

The chain carries TRBV6-5 and TRBJ2-1; the D gene is possibly TRBD2 (7 bases). With 2 bases removed from V and 7 bases from J, the gap between germline ends came to 9 bases. Per the germline V gene, CDR1 is MNHEY and CDR2 is SVGAGI. The CDR3 extends over 13 amino acids. Here the CDR3 DNA reads TGTGCCAGCAGTTACGCGGGGGCGAATGAGCAGTTCTTC. This encodes CASSYAGANEQFF.

The rearrangement links TRBV20-1 to TRBJ2-1; D possibly corresponds to TRBD2 (6 bases). The CDR3 covers 13 residues. From germline, CDR1 is DFQATT and CDR2 SNEGSKA (reference sequence). The V and J ends lost 3 bases and 6 bases respectively, with 12 bases between them. CDR3 nucleotide sequence: TGCAGTGCTAGGGACTGGCGGGGCAATGAGCAGTTCTTC. Its protein is CSARDWRGNEQFF.

There are a few counts of this clonotype. The J gene is TRBJ2-2, the V gene TRBV2; perhaps TRBD2 as D (6 bases). This CDR3 has 14 amino acids. V gave up 4 bases and J gave up 1 base, with 7 bases separating them. Germline CDR1 reads SNHLY; CDR2 reads FYNNEI. The CDR3 DNA reads as TGTGCCAGCAGTGGGGACTGGAACACCGGGGAGCTGTTTTTT. It specifies CASSGDWNTGELFF.